This entry lists 14 T cell receptor beta chains sequenced from one sample in a study of CD8 T cells in ankylosing spondylitis. TCRdb ran MiXCR on the 5' RACE reads and lists one entry per CDR3 protein. The sample lists hundreds of thousands of distinct CDR3 sequences, about 9.1% occurring once. Material for sequencing was blood, either unsorted or a sorted T cell fraction (not recorded which). These receptor sequences come from a male donor with ankylosing spondylitis or in good health (not recorded which).

The genes are TRBV5-1 and TRBJ2-7; D is uncertain. Germline CDR1 SGHRS, CDR2 YFSETQ. V lost 5 bases and J lost 1, with 13 bases in between. The CDR3 spans 14 residues. CDR3 residues: CASRLPAESYEQYF. The CDR3 DNA sequence: TGCGCCAGCAGGCTGCCGGCTGAGTCCTACGAGCAGTACTTC. The full variable domain, in which reference TRBV5-1 and TRBJ2-7 provide the parts outside the CDR3, is KAGVTQTPRYLIKTRGQQVTLSCSPISGHRSVSWYQQTPGQGLQFLFEYFSETQRNKGNFPGRFSGRQFSNSRSEMNVSTLELGDSALYLCASRLPAESYEQYFGPGTRLTVT.

This clonotype showed up many times. V gene TRBV12-3 or TRBV12-4 combines with J gene TRBJ1-2; TRBD1 matches 7 bases. V dropped 3 bases and J dropped 8; count of bases not matched to a gene: 6. The CDR3 totals 13 residues. The CDR3 spells CASSFNRGRGYTF. CDR3 coding DNA: TGTGCCAGCAGTTTCAACAGGGGCAGGGGCTACACCTTC.

This clonotype occurred many times. The chain recombines TRBV5-1 with TRBJ2-7; D is possibly TRBD1 or TRBD2 (5 bases each). The CDR3 totals 13 residues. Germline CDR1 reads SGHRS; CDR2 reads YFSETQ. Trimming removed 2 bases from V and 6 bases from J, with 12 bases in between. For the CDR3, the DNA is TGCGCCAGCAGCTTAGGGGACCGCGCCGAGCAGTACTTC. Protein product: CASSLGDRAEQYF.

This clonotype showed up many times. The chain couples TRBV4-3 to TRBJ1-2; D gene uncertain. Germline lookup yields CDR1 LGHNA and CDR2 YSLEER. The ends were cut back, 0 bases at V and 4 bases at J, with 12 bases in the middle. The CDR3 runs 15 residues. CDR3 sequence (DNA): TGCGCCAGCAGCCAAGATCTCGGATCGAGCTATGGCTACACCTTC. This codes for CASSQDLGSSYGYTF.

This clonotype showed up many times. This chain connects TRBV5-5 to TRBJ1-3; possibly TRBD1 for D (6 bases). Germline values: CDR1 SGHKS, CDR2 YYEKEE (reference sequence). The CDR3 totals 14 residues. The ends were cut back, 0 bases at V and 4 bases at J, with 8 bases in the middle. CDR3 loop: CASSLGTAGNTIYF. DNA for the CDR3: TGTGCCAGCAGCTTGGGGACAGCCGGAAACACCATATATTTT. Variable domain in full (rest from reference TRBV5-5 and TRBJ1-3): DAGVTQSPTHLIKTRGQQVTLRCSPISGHKSVSWYQQVLGQGPQFIFQYYEKEERGRGNFPDRFSARQFPNYSSELNVNALLLGDSALYLCASSLGTAGNTIYFGEGSWLTVV.

This chain uses TRBV7-2 with TRBJ2-3, with TRBD2 identical over 9 bases. The CDR3 contains 15 residues. Trimming took 6 bases from V and 3 from J; bases not matched to a gene: 7. Germline CDR1 reads SGHTA; CDR2 reads FQGNSA. CDR3 bases: TGTGCCAGCAGGAAACCGGGACTAGCAACAGATACGCAGTATTTT. This codes for CASRKPGLATDTQYF.

The chain is built from TRBV7-2 and TRBJ2-1, with 11 bases identical to TRBD1. Looked up from germline, CDR1 is SGHTA and CDR2 is FQGNSA. Trimming cost V 2 bases and J 10 bases; bases outside gene matches: 10. The CDR3 has 16 residues. CDR3 in DNA: TGTGCCAGCAGCTTAAGAGGGCCGGGACAGGGGGACGAGCAGTTCTTC. Translation: CASSLRGPGQGDEQFF.

This clonotype occurred many times. This chain links TRBV15 with TRBJ1-2; the D is unclear. The V gene lost 0 bases and the J gene lost 2 bases, with 13 bases spanning the gap. The CDR3 length is 16 residues. The germline gives CDR1 LNHNV, CDR2 YYDKDF (reference sequence). In nucleotides, the CDR3 is TGTGCCACCAGCAGAGATCGAGGATTCTCAAACTATGGCTACACCTTC. Its protein product is CATSRDRGFSNYGYTF.

This clonotype was seen ten or more times. This rearrangement joins TRBV12-3 or TRBV12-4 to TRBJ1-1, with TRBD1 matching over 10 bases. V was pared by 7 bases and J by 3 bases, with 11 bases of the junction left unmatched. This CDR3 is 16 amino acids long. The CDR3 DNA is TGTGCCAGCACCCCGGTGGGGGGACAGGGGTACACTGAAGCTTTCTTT. It specifies CASTPVGGQGYTEAFF.

This clonotype was found many times. This sequence joins TRBV30 and TRBJ1-1; weak D call: TRBD1 (5 bases). The CDR3 is made up of 12 amino acids. The V end was cut by 4 bases, the J end by 6 bases, with 12 bases between. Germline values: CDR1 GTSNPN, CDR2 SVGIG (reference sequence). The chain's CDR3 is CAWNSGKSEAFF. DNA for the CDR3: TGTGCCTGGAATTCAGGGAAGTCTGAAGCTTTCTTT.

This clonotype was observed a handful of times. The chain employs TRBV19 and TRBJ1-5; TRBD1 aligns across 11 bases. CDR1 is LNHDA and CDR2 is SQIVND in the germline V gene (reference sequence). Unmatched junction bases numbered 3, after V lost 5 bases and J lost 6 bases. This CDR3 has 14 residues. This chain's CDR3 is CASSGTGGSQPQHF. CDR3 in DNA: TGTGCCAGTAGTGGGACAGGGGGGAGTCAGCCCCAGCATTTT.

This clonotype was seen only a few times. This chain links TRBV7-2 with TRBJ1-5, with D unresolved. Trimming removed 6 bases from V and 4 bases from J, with 16 bases in between. This CDR3 is 15 amino acids long. Germline CDR1 is SGHTA and CDR2 is FQGNSA. For the CDR3, the DNA is TGTGCCAGCAGACCAGGAACCGGGTCAAATCAGCCCCAGCATTTT. Translated, it gives CASRPGTGSNQPQHF.

As regards this clonotype: Just one base apart from a much larger clone, this may be a read error. The chain employs TRBV6-2 or TRBV6-3 and TRBJ2-5, with unresolved D. Germline V gene data show CDR1 as MNHEY and CDR2 as SVGEGT. The CDR3 runs 13 residues. CDR3 protein: CANSYSERETQYF. CDR3 nucleotides: TGTGCCAACAGTTACTCGGAGAGGGAGACCCAGTACTTC.

V and J are TRBV6-2 or TRBV6-3 and TRBJ1-1; D is ambiguous. V lost 2 bases, J lost 5 bases, and 9 bases lay in between. This CDR3 comprises 13 residues. Germline loops: CDR1 MNHEY, CDR2 SVGEGT. This chain's CDR3 is CASSYEGQTEAFF. CDR3 sequence (DNA): TGTGCCAGCAGTTACGAGGGTCAAACTGAAGCTTTCTTT.